This TCR beta chain was documented in a study of T cells in narcolepsy. Across the whole study: Healthy controls were enrolled alongside patients with narcolepsy type 1 or type 2.

Measured with immunoSEQ multiplex PCR; TCRdb has only the in-frame clones, and not every one. The sample carries over 9,000 clones, around 94% recorded once. Trimming stripped 3 bases from V and 1 base from J, with 10 bases between. Germline CDR1 is SGHNT and CDR2 is YYREEE (reference sequence). The CDR3 has 14 residues. Sequencing was done on a sample of CD45RA- memory CD4+ T cells from PBMCs. The source is a human donor with narcolepsy. The chain joins TRBV5-4 to TRBJ2-5; TRBD1 or TRBD2 may be the D gene (6 bases each). The CDR3 reads CASSWTGAQETQYF. The CDR3, as DNA: TGTGCCAGCAGCTGGACGGGGGCCCAAGAGACCCAGTACTTC. Full variable domain (outside the CDR3, taken from reference TRBV5-4 and TRBJ2-5): ETGVTQSPTHLIKTRGQQVTLRCSSQSGHNTVSWYQQALGQGPQFIFQYYREEENGRGNFPPRFSGLQFPNYSSELNVNALELDDSALYLCASSWTGAQETQYFGPGTRLLVL.